What follows are 11 T cell receptor beta chains derived from one specimen sequenced in a study of CD4 T cells in relation to SARS-CoV-2 and coronaviruses. Only in-frame clones appear in the TCRdb table, and some are missing; sequencing was by immunoSEQ multiplex PCR. The table has about 25,000 clones, 70% to 80% seen once. CD4+ T cells from unexposed donors were obtained before the COVID-19 pandemic (2011-2018). The cells were cultured for roughly 11 days before CD4+ T cells were isolated. What these receptors recognize is not known. Sequenced input: CD4+ T cells from PBMCs, cultured in vitro. The source is a human donor in good health.

The chain recombines TRBV7-9 with TRBJ1-2, with 8 bases matching TRBD1. The CDR3 length is 16 residues. The trim removed 5 bases at V and 5 bases at J, leaving 13 bases unmatched. Germline-derived CDR1 and CDR2 are SEHNR and FQNEAQ (reference sequence). Here the CDR3 DNA reads TGTGCCAGCAGCCCGACTACACAGGGGGTATTTTATGGCTACACCTTC. This sequence encodes CASSPTTQGVFYGYTF. The whole variable domain, filled in from reference TRBV7-9 and TRBJ1-2, reads DTGVSQNPRHKITKRGQNVTFRCDPISEHNRLYWYRQTLGQGPEFLTYFQNEAQLEKSRLLSDRFSAERPKGSFSTLEIQRTEQGDSAMYLCASSPTTQGVFYGYTFGSGTRLTVV.

This clone was seen just once. The chain joins TRBV20-1 to TRBJ1-6; maybe TRBD1 (5 bases). Germline V CDR1 and CDR2: DFQATT, SNEGSKA (reference sequence). The ends were cut back, 5 bases at V and 8 bases at J, with 7 bases in the middle. The CDR3 spans 11 residues. As DNA, the CDR3 is TGCAGTGCTGGAGGGGATTCACCCCTCCACTTT. Amino acids: CSAGGDSPLHF.

The chain couples TRBV13 to TRBJ1-3, with 7 bases matching TRBD1. V trimming: 5 bases; J trimming: 1 base; junction bases outside the gene matches: 5. Germline-derived CDR1 and CDR2 are PRHDT and FYEKMQ (reference sequence). CDR3 length: 15 residues. The CDR3 DNA sequence: TGTGCCAGCAGCCGCGACAGGGCATCTGGAAACACCATATATTTT. This sequence encodes CASSRDRASGNTIYF.

This chain links TRBV7-2 with TRBJ1-6; D gene unclear. Trimming removed 0 bases from V and 1 base from J, with 19 bases in between. CDR3 length equals 20 residues. Germline V lookup: CDR1 SGHTA, CDR2 FQGNSA. CDR3: CASSLAAPIGTWSYNSPLHF. The CDR3 nucleotides read TGTGCCAGCAGCTTAGCTGCCCCCATCGGTACATGGTCCTATAATTCACCCCTCCACTTT.

The chain uses TRBV18 and TRBJ2-3, with 9 bases fitting TRBD2. The germline gives CDR1 KGHSH, CDR2 LQKENI. CDR3 length: 15 residues. V lost 4 bases and J lost 5; bases outside the gene matches: 7. The CDR3 sequence is CASSRGVAGEDTQYF. DNA of the CDR3: TGTGCCAGCTCACGAGGGGTAGCGGGAGAAGATACGCAGTATTTT.

The CDR3 sequence is CASSVGTGNSPLHF. In DNA form, the CDR3 reads TGTGCCAGCAGCGTTGGGACAGGGAATTCACCCCTCCACTTT. The chain employs TRBV9 and TRBJ1-6; 9 bases are shared with TRBD1. The CDR3 loop spans 14 amino acids. V gave up 2 bases and J gave up 7 bases; unmatched junction bases: 1. CDR1 and CDR2 (germline): SGDLS, YYNGEE.

The chain joins TRBV9 to TRBJ2-5; 10 bases agree with TRBD1. Trimming at V came to 0 bases and at J to 5 bases, leaving 7 bases not matched to a gene. Germline V gene lookup returns CDR1 SGDLS and CDR2 YYNGEE. The CDR3 sequence is 16 residues long. CDR3 in DNA: TGTGCCAGCAGCGTAGCCCCACGGACAGGGGGGGAGACCCAGTACTTC. Protein product: CASSVAPRTGGETQYF.

J is TRBJ2-7 and V is TRBV13; D unresolved. Trimming cost V 3 bases and J 3 bases, with 9 bases left between them. There are 13 residues in the CDR3. CDR1 PRHDT and CDR2 FYEKMQ come from the germline V gene (reference sequence). The CDR3 spells CASSFGPSYEQYF. The CDR3 coding sequence is TGTGCCAGCAGCTTTGGACCGAGCTACGAGCAGTACTTC.

The chain is built from TRBV24-1 and TRBJ2-1; 9 nucleotides line up with TRBD1. This CDR3 comprises 17 residues. Germline loops: CDR1 KGHDR, CDR2 SFDVKD. The J segment lost 7 bases and the V segment lost 9 bases, leaving 18 bases of the junction unmatched. In DNA form, the CDR3 reads TGTGCCACCGCAAAACCCTTGGGACAGGGCGATGGGAATGAGCAGTTCTTC. Its protein product is CATAKPLGQGDGNEQFF.

This chain links TRBV6-5 with TRBJ2-7, with a possible D match to TRBD2 (6 bases). V was cut by 10 bases and J by 0 bases, with 16 bases left in between. The CDR3 contains 14 residues. Per the germline V gene, CDR1 is MNHEY and CDR2 is SVGAGI. Written as DNA, the CDR3 is TGTGCCACGAGGCGCGGGGTACTCTCCTACGAGCAGTACTTC. Residues: CATRRGVLSYEQYF.

V gene TRBV7-8 combines with J gene TRBJ1-5, with 9 bases fitting TRBD1. V lost 5 bases, J lost 0 bases, and 5 bases stayed unmatched. Looked up from germline, CDR1 is SGHVS and CDR2 is FQNEAQ. The CDR3 spans 16 residues. The CDR3 DNA sequence: TGTGCCAGCAGCCCGGGACAGGGCGGTAGCAATCAGCCCCAGCATTTT. Amino acid sequence: CASSPGQGGSNQPQHF. The full variable domain, rest sourced from reference TRBV7-8 and TRBJ1-5, is GAGVSQSPRYKVAKRGQDVALRCDPISGHVSLFWYQQALGQGPEFLTYFQNEAQLDKSGLPSDRFFAERPEGSVSTLKIQRTQQEDSAVYLCASSPGQGGSNQPQHFGDGTRLSIL.